The table lists the clone carrying this T cell receptor (beta chain) with a count of one. The source of the sample is a study of blood T cell repertoires in COVID-19. CDR1 and CDR2 from the germline V gene are SGDLS and YYNGEE. With 1 base clipped from V and 7 bases from J, the junction kept 16 bases outside the gene matches. The CDR3 has 18 residues. Participants came from fewer than 25 US areas, aged roughly 18 to 89 years. Each participant's cohort was designated according to participant-reported clinical history. In the authors' workflow: Reference gene primers were amplified, and this amplification served to estimate nucleated cell counts. The protocol was immunoSEQ multiplex PCR, while the TCRdb copy is restricted to in-frame clones and leaves out a portion. V and J calls and clone size are as listed in that table; D and trimming were resolved from the DNA. Counted here are 350,000 to 400,000 clones, 89% occurring once; the ten biggest clones make up 1.5% to 2%.

This clonotype was sampled from a woman in her 30s who had recovered from COVID-19. The chain employs TRBV9 and TRBJ2-7; 11 nucleotides line up with TRBD1. The sequenced material came from PBMCs or T cells enriched from blood (not recorded which). CDR3 bases: TGTGCCAGCAGCGTACATGGTGCCGGACAGGGGGCGGGTAGGGAGCAGTACTTC. Residues: CASSVHGAGQGAGREQYF.